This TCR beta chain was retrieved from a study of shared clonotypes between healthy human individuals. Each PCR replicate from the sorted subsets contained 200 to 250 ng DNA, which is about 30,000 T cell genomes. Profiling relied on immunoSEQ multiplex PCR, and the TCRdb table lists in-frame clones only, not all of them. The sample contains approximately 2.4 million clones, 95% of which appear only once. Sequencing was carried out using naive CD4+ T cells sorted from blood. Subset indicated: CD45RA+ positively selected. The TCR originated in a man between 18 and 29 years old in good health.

Written as DNA, the CDR3 is TGTGCCAGCAGTCCTCGGACTGAGACCCTGTGGAGTCGAGATGGCTACACCTTC. Its protein is CASSPRTETLWSRDGYTF. The chain carries TRBV27 and TRBJ1-2; D not certain. Per the germline V gene, CDR1 is MNHEY and CDR2 is SMNVEV (reference sequence). The CDR3 extends over 18 amino acids. V lost 5 bases and J lost 6, with 28 bases in between.